Listed below are T cell receptor beta chains from one sample, sequenced in a study of shared clonotypes between healthy human individuals. Sequencing used immunoSEQ multiplex PCR; TCRdb keeps in-frame clones, though not all of them. The top ten hold less than 1.5% of the sample, which has 1.5 million to 2.5 million clones, about 95% seen once. Input material: naive CD8+ T cells sorted from blood. The source of these receptors is a man aged 18 to 30 in good health. Each CDR3 is given with its conserved first and last residue. Each record gives: D gene, V gene, J gene, clone size, CDR3 DNA, CDR3 protein. The D gene is left open where the match is weak. Size tells how often a clone was seen (once, few, many) or the class of an expanded clone, and some rows leave it out.

D gene: TRBD2; V gene: TRBV11-2; J gene: TRBJ2-1; clone size: .; CDR3 DNA: TGTGCCAGCAGCGACGGAGGACTAGCGGATGAGCAGTTCTTC; CDR3 protein: CASSDGGLADEQFF
D gene: .; V gene: TRBV7-3; J gene: TRBJ1-1; clone size: once; CDR3 DNA: TGTGCCAGCAGCTTAGAACCTGGGTACCCTGAAGCTTTCTTT; CDR3 protein: CASSLEPGYPEAFF
D gene: .; V gene: TRBV10-3; J gene: TRBJ2-7; clone size: .; CDR3 DNA: TGTGCCATCAGTGAGCTGGTCAGTTACGAGCAGTACTTC; CDR3 protein: CAISELVSYEQYF
D gene: .; V gene: TRBV25-1; J gene: TRBJ2-7; clone size: .; CDR3 DNA: TGTGCCAGCAGTGATTCCCCCTACGAGCAGTACTTC; CDR3 protein: CASSDSPYEQYF
D gene: TRBD1; V gene: TRBV4-1; J gene: TRBJ2-7; clone size: .; CDR3 DNA: TGCGCCAGCAGCCAAGAGACAGGGGGATCCTACGAGCAGTACTTC; CDR3 protein: CASSQETGGSYEQYF
D gene: .; V gene: TRBV7-6; J gene: TRBJ2-3; clone size: few; CDR3 DNA: TGTGCCAGCAGCTTAGCGAGCACAGATACGCAGTATTTT; CDR3 protein: CASSLASTDTQYF
D gene: .; V gene: TRBV30; J gene: TRBJ1-1; clone size: .; CDR3 DNA: TGTGCCTGGGAACCTGGGGTCATGAACACTGAAGCTTTCTTT; CDR3 protein: CAWEPGVMNTEAFF
D gene: TRBD1; V gene: TRBV4-3; J gene: TRBJ1-3; clone size: once; CDR3 DNA: TGCGCCAGCAGCCAAGCGACAGGGAGTGAGGGTGCTGGAAACACCATATATTTT; CDR3 protein: CASSQATGSEGAGNTIYF
D gene: .; V gene: TRBV5-1; J gene: TRBJ2-3; clone size: .; CDR3 DNA: TGCGCCAGCAGCTCAACCATTCTACAAACAGATACGCAGTATTTT; CDR3 protein: CASSSTILQTDTQYF
D gene: .; V gene: TRBV5-1; J gene: TRBJ2-7; clone size: .; CDR3 DNA: TGCGCCAGCAGCTTTGACAGCGACTACGAGCAGTACTTC; CDR3 protein: CASSFDSDYEQYF
D gene: TRBD2; V gene: TRBV27; J gene: TRBJ2-3; clone size: .; CDR3 DNA: TGTGCCAGCAGTTTATTCAGTGGACTAGCGGGAACCTTAAACACAGATACGCAGTATTTT; CDR3 protein: CASSLFSGLAGTLNTDTQYF
D gene: .; V gene: TRBV28; J gene: TRBJ1-1; clone size: .; CDR3 DNA: TGTGCCACCCGCCCTCGGGCGGGGGGTACTGAAGCTTTCTTT; CDR3 protein: CATRPRAGGTEAFF
D gene: .; V gene: TRBV28; J gene: TRBJ2-7; clone size: .; CDR3 DNA: TGTGCCAGCAGTTTAGAGGGGACCGTCCCCTCCTACGAGCAGTACTTC; CDR3 protein: CASSLEGTVPSYEQYF
D gene: .; V gene: TRBV28; J gene: TRBJ2-2; clone size: .; CDR3 DNA: TGTGCCAGCAGGCAGGTCGGGGAGCTGTTTTTT; CDR3 protein: CASRQVGELFF
D gene: .; V gene: TRBV6-5; J gene: TRBJ1-1; clone size: .; CDR3 DNA: TGTGCCAGCAGTTACTCAGAGGAGGGATTAAACACTGAAGCTTTCTTT; CDR3 protein: CASSYSEEGLNTEAFF
D gene: .; V gene: TRBV9; J gene: TRBJ2-3; clone size: .; CDR3 DNA: TGTGCCAGCAGCCGAAATGCAGATACGCAGTATTTT; CDR3 protein: CASSRNADTQYF